Given below is one T cell receptor beta chain in context. Its antigen is as yet unknown. The data stem from a study of blood T cells in healthy people across ages. The V and J ends lost 5 bases and 2 bases, in that order; junction bases with no gene match: 1. This CDR3 region has 14 residues. Per germline, CDR1 LGHNA and CDR2 YSLEER. Each donor's blood draw was approximately 10 milliliters of peripheral blood. General observations from the study: The study regarded diversity estimates from one million T cells as underestimates. Whereas aged donors had fewer naive CD4+ cells, long-lived donors had more of them and higher diversity.

A sample-barcoded 5' primer and a J-beta primer mix were used in a second PCR of roughly 6 to 11 cycles. Per sample, CDR3-containing paired-end reads numbered at least 2.5 million. TCRdb called the 5' RACE reads again in MiXCR, with one record for every CDR3 protein. The sample contains roughly 1.9 million distinct CDR3 sequences, approximately 40% of which appear only once. This clonotype originated in a human donor in good health. V gene TRBV4-3 combines with J gene TRBJ2-1, with 9 positions matching TRBD2. Sequencing was done on a sample of blood. CDR3 bases: TGCGCCAGCAGCGCGGGGGGGCCCTACAATGAGCAGTTCTTC. Protein product: CASSAGGPYNEQFF.